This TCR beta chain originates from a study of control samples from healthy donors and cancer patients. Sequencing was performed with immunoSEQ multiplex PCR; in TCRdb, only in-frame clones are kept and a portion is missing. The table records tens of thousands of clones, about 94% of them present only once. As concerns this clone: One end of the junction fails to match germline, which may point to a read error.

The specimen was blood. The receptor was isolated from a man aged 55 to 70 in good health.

CDR3 protein: CASSPQLAATDAQYF. The CDR3, as DNA: TGTGCCAGCAGCCCTCAACTAGCGGCCACAGATGCGCAGTATTTT. The chain has TRBV7-8 and TRBJ2-3; 8 bases align to TRBD2. The CDR3 is 15 residues long. The germline V gene has CDR1 SGHVS and CDR2 FQNEAQ.